Listed here are 27 T cell receptor beta chains from one sample, sequenced in a study of shared clonotypes between healthy human individuals. The data were produced by immunoSEQ multiplex PCR, yet TCRdb's version contains in-frame clones alone and is incomplete. The data contain about 520,000 clones, approximately 95% of them singletons. Source material: naive CD4+ T cells sorted from blood. Subset here: CD45RA+ positively selected. These TCRs come from a woman aged 25 to 39 in good health.

V gene TRBV19 combines with J gene TRBJ2-2; 7 bases line up with TRBD1. There are 15 residues in the CDR3. In germline, CDR1 is LNHDA, CDR2 SQIVND (reference sequence). Trimming took 5 bases from V and 4 from J; bases not matched to a gene: 7. The CDR3 loop reads CASSAGTAFTGELFF. In nucleotides, the CDR3 is TGTGCCAGTAGTGCAGGGACAGCCTTCACCGGGGAGCTGTTTTTT.

The V call is TRBV9, the J call TRBJ1-5, with no clear D. The V end lost 0 bases, the J end lost 0 bases, and 7 bases lay between the germline ends. Germline V gene sequence: CDR1 SGDLS, CDR2 YYNGEE. CDR3 size: 15 residues. The CDR3 coding sequence is TGTGCCAGCAGCGTAGTAGCGAATAGCAATCAGCCCCAGCATTTT. This encodes CASSVVANSNQPQHF.

The chain couples TRBV19 to TRBJ2-1; TRBD1 is a possible D gene (6 bases). The germline V gene encodes CDR1 LNHDA and CDR2 SQIVND (reference sequence). Between the trimmed V and J ends, which lost 7 bases and 7 bases, there was a span of 20 bases. CDR3 length: 15 residues. The CDR3 DNA follows: TGTGCCAGTATTCTACGAACAGGGCCAGTAAATGAGCAGTTCTTC. Its protein product is CASILRTGPVNEQFF.

The chain joins TRBV19 to TRBJ2-1, with a tentative D call TRBD2 (5 bases). Germline CDR1 LNHDA, CDR2 SQIVND (reference sequence). V lost 4 bases and J lost 7, with 14 bases in between. The CDR3 extends over 14 amino acids. The CDR3 nucleotides are TGTGCCAGTAGTAACACTAGGCCGGGAAATGAGCAGTTCTTC. This codes for CASSNTRPGNEQFF.

This chain joins TRBV27 and TRBJ2-7, with 7 positions matching TRBD2. V trimming: 2 bases; J trimming: 0 bases; junction bases outside the gene matches: 13. Germline V gene sequence: CDR1 MNHEY, CDR2 SMNVEV (reference sequence). The CDR3 is 18 amino acids. CDR3 protein: CASSLRGVAGVNSYEQYF. In DNA form, the CDR3 reads TGTGCCAGCAGTTTACGTGGGGTGGCGGGAGTGAACTCCTACGAGCAGTACTTC.

The rearrangement joins TRBV28 to TRBJ2-7; the match to TRBD2 covers 7 bases. This CDR3 is 16 amino acids long. CDR1 and CDR2 (germline): MDHEN, SYDVKM. V trimming: 3 bases; J trimming: 3 bases; junction bases outside the gene matches: 11. In DNA form, the CDR3 reads TGTGCCAGCAGTTTGTTCGGGGAGGGAGGATACTACGAGCAGTACTTC. Its translation: CASSLFGEGGYYEQYF.

The chain's CDR3 is CASSSTSGLASHEQYF. The CDR3 bases are TGCGCCAGCAGCTCAACCTCGGGACTAGCGTCCCACGAGCAGTACTTC. The chain combines TRBV5-1 with TRBJ2-7; 10 nucleotides agree with TRBD2. V lost 3 bases and J lost 5; bases outside the gene matches: 11. Germline V gene sequence: CDR1 SGHRS, CDR2 YFSETQ. This CDR3 is built from 16 residues.

The genes are TRBV20-1 and TRBJ2-5; 9 nucleotides align to TRBD1. J lost 7 bases, V lost 8 bases, and 5 bases had no gene match. Per the germline V gene, CDR1 is DFQATT and CDR2 is SNEGSKA (reference sequence). This CDR3 is built from 11 residues. The CDR3 bases are TGCAGTTTAACGGGACAGGGGACCCAGTACTTC. This translates into CSLTGQGTQYF.

The chain joins TRBV5-1 to TRBJ2-7; 9 bases are shared with TRBD2. CDR3 length equals 15 residues. With 0 bases clipped from V and 4 bases from J, the junction kept 5 bases outside the gene matches. Germline lookup yields CDR1 SGHRS and CDR2 YFSETQ. CDR3 sequence reads: CASSLDPSGTYEQYF. CDR3 nucleotides: TGCGCCAGCAGCTTGGACCCTAGCGGGACGTACGAGCAGTACTTC.

The table lists this clone with a count of one. This sequence joins TRBV5-4 and TRBJ1-3; TRBD1 agrees at 9 bases. V gave up 8 bases and J gave up 4 bases; unmatched junction bases: 7. The CDR3 length is 14 residues. Germline values: CDR1 SGHNT, CDR2 YYREEE (reference sequence). The CDR3 here is CASSQGAKGNTIYF. The DNA of the CDR3 is TGTGCCAGTTCACAGGGGGCGAAGGGAAACACCATATATTTT.

The chain couples TRBV18 to TRBJ2-1; 9 bases match TRBD2. The ends lost 0 bases at V and 4 bases at J; junction bases unmatched: 10. Germline V lookup: CDR1 KGHSH, CDR2 LQKENI. This CDR3 is built from 18 residues. CDR3: CASSPPGGRALGYNEQFF. The CDR3, as DNA: TGTGCCAGCTCACCACCCGGCGGGAGGGCCTTGGGGTACAATGAGCAGTTCTTC.

V gene TRBV7-9 combines with J gene TRBJ2-7; D unresolved. The V gene's germline CDR1 is SEHNR and CDR2 FQNEAQ (reference sequence). The CDR3 loop spans 11 amino acids. The V end was cut by 4 bases, the J end by 3 bases, with 4 bases between. The DNA for the CDR3 is TGTGCCAGCAGCTCGGACTACGAGCAGTACTTC. Translating gives CASSSDYEQYF.

The CDR3 protein is CASSVGLAGGEETQYF. CDR3 sequence (DNA): TGTGCCAGCAGCGTTGGACTAGCGGGAGGTGAGGAGACCCAGTACTTC. The rearrangement uses TRBV9 and TRBJ2-5; 14 bases align to TRBD2. J was trimmed by 5 bases and V by 2 bases; bases with no gene match: 5. This CDR3 region has 16 residues. Germline values: CDR1 SGDLS, CDR2 YYNGEE.

The chain carries TRBV28 and TRBJ2-5; D uncertain. Germline lookup yields CDR1 MDHEN and CDR2 SYDVKM. The CDR3 loop spans 14 amino acids. With 4 bases removed from V and 5 bases from J, the gap between germline ends came to 14 bases. The CDR3: CASSSQPFGETQYF. The CDR3 coding sequence is TGTGCCAGCAGTTCACAGCCATTCGGGGAGACCCAGTACTTC. Using reference TRBV28 and TRBJ2-5 for the parts outside the CDR3, the full variable domain is DVKVTQSSRYLVKRTGEKVFLECVQDMDHENMFWYRQDPGLGLRLIYFSYDVKMKEKGDIPEGYSVSREKKERFSLILESASTNQTSMYLCASSSQPFGETQYFGPGTRLLVL.

The V gene is TRBV30, the J gene TRBJ2-1, with 8 bases lining up with TRBD1. CDR3 length: 20 amino acids. Germline V gene data show CDR1 as GTSNPN and CDR2 as SVGIG (reference sequence). Germline trimming cut 2 bases from V and 0 bases from J; bases unmatched to any gene: 18. The CDR3 is CAWSPFRGLIPKSSYNEQFF. The CDR3 region has the DNA TGTGCCTGGAGTCCTTTCAGGGGGCTTATACCTAAAAGCTCCTACAATGAGCAGTTCTTC.

This clone appeared once. This sequence joins TRBV20-1 and TRBJ2-5; D ambiguous. Germline V gene lookup returns CDR1 DFQATT and CDR2 SNEGSKA (reference sequence). V was cut by 1 base and J by 8 bases, with 8 bases left in between. This CDR3 is built from 11 residues. CDR3 loop: CSARVSETQYF. In DNA, the CDR3 is TGCAGTGCTAGAGTCTCGGAAACCCAGTACTTC.

This chain joins TRBV6-6 and TRBJ2-7; the D gene is possibly TRBD2 (6 bases). Trimming cost V 5 bases and J 7 bases, with 18 bases left between them. The CDR3 runs to 14 residues. Germline V gene data show CDR1 as MNHNY and CDR2 as SVGAGI (reference sequence). CDR3 sequence reads: CASSKSTGLWEQYF. The CDR3 nucleotides read TGTGCCAGCAGTAAATCGACGGGACTGTGGGAGCAGTACTTC.

The CDR3 DNA reads TGTGCCAGCAGGATTAGCGGGCCAGATACGCAGTATTTT. Protein product: CASRISGPDTQYF. The genes are TRBV28 and TRBJ2-3; 7 bases are a match to TRBD2. The CDR3 runs 13 residues. The V gene's germline CDR1 is MDHEN and CDR2 SYDVKM. The ends lost 6 bases at V and 4 bases at J; junction bases unmatched: 4.

The CDR3 here is CASSITSYSNQPQHF. As DNA, the CDR3 is TGTGCCAGTAGTATTACATCTTATAGCAATCAGCCCCAGCATTTT. V is TRBV19 and J is TRBJ1-5, with D uncertain. Trimming removed 3 bases from V and 0 bases from J, with 9 bases in between. This CDR3 has 15 amino acids. Germline CDR1 and CDR2: LNHDA and SQIVND (reference sequence).

The rearrangement uses TRBV6-5 and TRBJ2-7, with 10 bases fitting TRBD2. With 4 bases clipped from V and 3 bases from J, the junction kept 6 bases outside the gene matches. Germline V gives CDR1 MNHEY, CDR2 SVGAGI. This CDR3 spans 15 amino acids. CDR3 in amino acids: CASSSLAGDLYEQYF. The DNA of the CDR3 is TGTGCCAGCAGTTCCCTAGCGGGAGACCTCTACGAGCAGTACTTC.

V and J are TRBV5-1 and TRBJ2-3, with D perhaps TRBD1 (6 bases). The CDR3 is 16 amino acids. Germline CDR1 and CDR2: SGHRS and YFSETQ. The V and J ends lost 0 bases and 1 base respectively, with 12 bases between them. The CDR3 DNA reads as TGCGCCAGCAGCTTGGGGGCAGGGGCCGGCACAGATACGCAGTATTTT. Amino acid sequence: CASSLGAGAGTDTQYF.

The V call is TRBV11-2, the J call TRBJ2-1, with D tentatively TRBD1 or TRBD2 (6 bases each). V shed 0 bases and J shed 12 bases, with 12 bases lying between them. CDR3 length equals 13 residues. Germline V gene sequence: CDR1 SGHAT, CDR2 FQNNGV. The CDR3 reads CASSLDRGPGQFF. DNA for the CDR3: TGTGCCAGCAGCTTAGATCGGGGGCCCGGGCAGTTCTTC.

CDR3 sequence reads: CASSAGESGNTIYF. CDR3 DNA sequence: TGTGCCAGCAGCGCAGGGGAGTCTGGAAACACCATATATTTT. The chain employs TRBV9 and TRBJ1-3; the D gene is possibly TRBD1 (6 bases). V lost 3 bases, J lost 1 base, and 8 bases lay in between. The CDR3 is 14 residues long. Germline loops: CDR1 SGDLS, CDR2 YYNGEE.

This chain links TRBV11-3 with TRBJ1-3; D unclear. The CDR3 runs 15 residues. V was shortened by 4 bases and J by 1 base, with 11 bases between the two germline ends. CDR1 is SGHNT and CDR2 is YENEEA in the germline V gene. CDR3 DNA: TGTGCCAGCAGCTCCCGACACGCTTCTGGAAACACCATATATTTT. Translated, it gives CASSSRHASGNTIYF.

The rearrangement joins TRBV5-6 to TRBJ1-4; 7 bases map to TRBD1. Germline CDR1 reads SGHDT; CDR2 reads YYEEEE. The CDR3 totals 15 residues. With V trimmed by 1 base and J by 8 bases, 8 bases remained unmatched. The CDR3 DNA follows: TGTGCCAGCAGCTTGCAGGGGGGTGTAAGAGAAAAACTGTTTTTT. Protein sequence: CASSLQGGVREKLFF.

Worth noting for this clone: Other DNA sequences in the same sample also yield this CDR3. The chain has TRBV18 and TRBJ2-2; D not resolved. Trimming left V 6 bases short and J 4 bases short, with 9 bases between. In germline, CDR1 is KGHSH, CDR2 LQKENI. The length of the CDR3 is 13 residues. The chain's CDR3 is CASSPSGTGELFF. CDR3 nucleotide sequence: TGTGCCAGCTCCCCTAGTGGCACCGGGGAGCTGTTTTTT.

The chain carries TRBV7-9 and TRBJ1-5; the match to TRBD1 covers 9 bases. J lost 7 bases, V lost 4 bases, and 5 bases had no gene match. The CDR3 extends over 14 amino acids. Looked up from germline, CDR1 is SEHNR and CDR2 is FQNEAQ (reference sequence). DNA of the CDR3: TGTGCCAGCAGCTCACAGGGGGCCGGGCAGCCCCAGCATTTT. Residues: CASSSQGAGQPQHF. The entire variable domain, with the rest obtained from reference TRBV7-9 and TRBJ1-5, is as follows: DTGVSQNPRHKITKRGQNVTFRCDPISEHNRLYWYRQTLGQGPEFLTYFQNEAQLEKSRLLSDRFSAERPKGSFSTLEIQRTEQGDSAMYLCASSSQGAGQPQHFGDGTRLSIL.